The 17 T cell receptor beta chains presented below share a single source sample, sequenced in a study of blood T cell repertoires in COVID-19. Assay: immunoSEQ multiplex PCR; the TCRdb copy retains only in-frame clones and omits some. This table holds 250,000 to 300,000 clones, roughly 90% found once. Sequencing input: PBMCs or T cells enriched from blood (not recorded which). Receptor source: a woman aged 40 to 55 who had recovered from COVID-19.

The CDR3 DNA reads as TGTGCCAGTAGTCGGGGTAACACTAACTATGGCTACACCTTC. The encoded protein is CASSRGNTNYGYTF. The chain links TRBV19 to TRBJ1-2; D gene unclear. The ends were cut back, 5 bases at V and 0 bases at J, with 10 bases in the middle. The CDR3 consists of 14 residues. Germline CDR1 reads LNHDA; CDR2 reads SQIVND (reference sequence).

J is TRBJ1-1 and V is TRBV5-1, with 7 bases matching TRBD1. The V and J ends lost 4 bases and 3 bases, in that order; junction bases with no gene match: 6. This CDR3 contains 14 residues. The germline CDR1 and CDR2 sequences are SGHRS and YFSETQ. CDR3: CASSQAGGYTEAFF. The CDR3 nucleotides are TGCGCCAGCAGCCAGGCAGGGGGATACACTGAAGCTTTCTTT. Full variable domain (outside the CDR3, taken from reference TRBV5-1 and TRBJ1-1): KAGVTQTPRYLIKTRGQQVTLSCSPISGHRSVSWYQQTPGQGLQFLFEYFSETQRNKGNFPGRFSGRQFSNSRSEMNVSTLELGDSALYLCASSQAGGYTEAFFGQGTRLTVV.

This clone was found once. The V call is TRBV29-1, the J call TRBJ1-1; D possibly corresponds to TRBD1 (5 bases). The CDR3 loop spans 13 amino acids. Trimming pared 1 base from V and 6 bases from J, leaving 12 bases between. Germline CDR1 reads SQVTM; CDR2 reads ANQGSEA. CDR3 sequence (DNA): TGCAGCGTTGAAGGACAGTGGGGATCTGAAGCTTTCTTT. Translated: CSVEGQWGSEAFF. Looking up the rest from reference TRBV29-1 and TRBJ1-1 gives the full variable domain: SAVISQKPSRDICQRGTSLTIQCQVDSQVTMMFWYRQQPGQSLTLIATANQGSEATYESGFVIDKFPISRPNLTFSTLTVSNMSPEDSSIYLCSVEGQWGSEAFFGQGTRLTVV.

The rearrangement joins TRBV19 to TRBJ1-2, with 7 positions matching TRBD1. The CDR3 runs 14 residues. Germline-derived CDR1 and CDR2 are LNHDA and SQIVND (reference sequence). V lost 6 bases, J lost 8 bases, and 12 bases stayed unmatched. The CDR3 DNA reads as TGTGCCAGTAGCCCGGGGGGGACAGATGTGGGCTACACCTTC. Translated, it gives CASSPGGTDVGYTF.

This clone was observed a handful of times. This chain links TRBV7-8 with TRBJ1-4, with D unresolved. Germline CDR1 and CDR2: SGHVS and FQNEAQ. The V end lost 5 bases, the J end lost 7 bases, and 17 bases lay between the germline ends. This CDR3 region has 15 residues. CDR3 loop: CASSRAGISIEKLFF. The CDR3 coding sequence is TGTGCCAGCAGCCGGGCGGGGATAAGTATTGAAAAACTGTTTTTT.

This rearrangement joins TRBV11-2 to TRBJ1-2; TRBD1 matches 7 bases. This CDR3 spans 13 amino acids. Per germline, CDR1 SGHAT and CDR2 FQNNGV. With V trimmed by 6 bases and J by 7 bases, 8 bases remained unmatched. This CDR3 reads CASSHGQAGGYTF. CDR3 coding DNA: TGTGCCAGCAGTCACGGACAGGCTGGTGGCTACACCTTC.

This chain uses TRBV6-5 with TRBJ1-5, with a weak D call TRBD1 (5 bases). Per germline, CDR1 MNHEY and CDR2 SVGAGI. Trimming took off 0 bases at V and 3 bases at J, with 9 bases between the two ends. The CDR3 covers 15 residues. This CDR3 reads CASSYSWGDNQPQHF. CDR3 nucleotide sequence: TGTGCCAGCAGTTACTCATGGGGGGACAATCAGCCCCAGCATTTT.

V and J are TRBV7-9 and TRBJ1-2; 7 bases align to TRBD1. V shed 4 bases, J shed 0 bases, and the junction held 8 bases outside the gene matches. The germline gives CDR1 SEHNR, CDR2 FQNEAQ (reference sequence). The CDR3 totals 16 residues. CDR3 sequence: CASSSRQGLANYGYTF. CDR3 bases: TGTGCCAGCAGCTCCCGACAGGGATTAGCTAACTATGGCTACACCTTC.

CDR3 protein: CASSSQRGGYTGELFF. CDR3 bases: TGTGCCAGCAGCTCCCAGCGGGGGGGATACACCGGGGAGCTGTTTTTT. The V and J genes are TRBV9 and TRBJ2-2; the match to TRBD2 covers 10 bases. CDR3 length equals 16 residues. The J segment lost 3 bases and the V segment lost 4 bases, leaving 6 bases of the junction unmatched. CDR1 is SGDLS and CDR2 is YYNGEE in the germline V gene.

The chain links TRBV5-4 to TRBJ2-1; 8 positions agree with TRBD2. Trimming cost V 4 bases and J 0 bases; bases outside gene matches: 12. Per germline, CDR1 SGHNT and CDR2 YYREEE (reference sequence). CDR3 length: 18 residues. This CDR3 is CASSPGGFSGSSYNEQFF. The CDR3 DNA sequence: TGTGCCAGCAGCCCGGGAGGGTTTAGCGGAAGCTCCTACAATGAGCAGTTCTTC.

This clone was seen a single time. Sequence at one end of the junction differs from germline and may be a read error. The chain has TRBV7-9 and TRBJ2-5; TRBD2 aligns across 10 bases. This CDR3 comprises 15 residues. Germline V CDR1 and CDR2: SEHNR, FQNEAQ (reference sequence). CDR3 in DNA: TGTGCCAGCAGTTTAGGGACTAGCGTTCGGGAGACCCAGTACTTC. This translates into CASSLGTSVRETQYF.

V usage is TRBV28 and J usage is TRBJ2-7; TRBD2 agrees at 8 bases. V shed 5 bases and J 2 bases; nucleotides not matched to a gene: 2. The CDR3 has 13 residues. Germline CDR1 and CDR2: MDHEN and SYDVKM. Here the CDR3 DNA reads TGTGCCAGCAGTACTAGCGGCCCCTACGAGCAGTACTTC. Its translation is CASSTSGPYEQYF.

The V and J genes are TRBV2 and TRBJ1-5; 7 bases fit TRBD1. The germline V gene has CDR1 SNHLY and CDR2 FYNNEI. V gave up 5 bases and J gave up 4 bases; unmatched junction bases: 11. This CDR3 region has 16 residues. The CDR3 sequence: CASSWAGDRPNQPQHF. The CDR3 DNA reads as TGTGCCAGCAGTTGGGCCGGGGACAGACCAAATCAGCCCCAGCATTTT.

The rearrangement joins TRBV6-6 to TRBJ2-5; D might be TRBD2 (5 bases). The germline V and J ends were trimmed by 10 bases and 3 bases, with 24 bases remaining between them. This CDR3 is 16 amino acids long. CDR1 and CDR2 from the germline V gene are MNHNY and SVGAGI (reference sequence). CDR3 nucleotides: TGTGCCACTAAAACCTCTTATTACGGAGGCGAAGAGACCCAGTACTTC. Protein sequence: CATKTSYYGGEETQYF.

The rearrangement links TRBV7-3 to TRBJ1-1; the match to TRBD1 covers 7 bases. The CDR3 spans 15 residues. Losses at the gene ends were 5 bases for V and 1 base for J; bases not matched to a gene: 7. Looked up from germline, CDR1 is SGHTA and CDR2 is FQGTGA. CDR3 sequence reads: CASSPTGTANTEAFF. CDR3 DNA sequence: TGTGCCAGCAGCCCCACCGGGACAGCGAACACTGAAGCTTTCTTT.

As to this clone: The sample contains more than one DNA sequence encoding this CDR3. This chain joins TRBV6-1 and TRBJ1-1; TRBD1 agrees at 10 bases. This CDR3 has 14 amino acids. Per germline, CDR1 MNHNS and CDR2 SASEGT. The V segment lost 3 bases and the J segment 3 bases; nucleotides outside the gene matches: 1. The CDR3 DNA follows: TGTGCCAGCAGTGAGGACAGGGGGGACACTGAAGCTTTCTTT. Translation gives CASSEDRGDTEAFF.

The V gene is TRBV13, the J gene TRBJ2-3, with 10 bases lining up with TRBD2. V lost 0 bases and J lost 2; bases outside the gene matches: 5. The CDR3 is 17 residues long. CDR1 and CDR2 from the germline V gene are PRHDT and FYEKMQ (reference sequence). This CDR3 is CASSLGLAGLNTDTQYF. The CDR3 DNA is TGTGCCAGCAGCTTAGGACTAGCGGGGCTAAACACAGATACGCAGTATTTT. Together with reference TRBV13 and TRBJ2-3, the CDR3 gives the full variable domain: AAGVIQSPRHLIKEKRETATLKCYPIPRHDTVYWYQQGPGQDPQFLISFYEKMQSDKGSIPDRFSAQQFSDYHSELNMSSLELGDSALYFCASSLGLAGLNTDTQYFGPGTRLTVL.